The sequence of this TCR beta chain was determined in a study of control samples from healthy donors and cancer patients. Clones were sequenced by immunoSEQ multiplex PCR, and TCRdb holds only the in-frame ones, with some missing. The table lists tens of thousands of clones, 75% to 85% of them singletons, with roughly 10% in the top ten. CDR1 and CDR2 (germline): MDHEN, SYDVKM. With V trimmed by 8 bases and J by 8 bases, 10 bases remained unmatched. This CDR3 has 15 residues. The sequenced material came from PBMCs. The sequence was obtained from a man aged 55 to 70 with head and neck cancer. The chain carries TRBV28 and TRBJ1-4, with 11 nucleotides matching TRBD1. CDR3 DNA: TGTGCCAGCGGGGGACAGGGGGTTCACGAAGAAAAACTGTTTTTT. Translated, it gives CASGGQGVHEEKLFF.